This T cell receptor beta chain originates from a study of blood T cell repertoires in COVID-19 (dated by TCRdb to 2020 to 2021). The study in broad terms: Collaborator samples came from the United States, Italy and Spain and covered acute and convalescent phases of COVID-19. Where HLA class I and class II types were available, the types were taken from metadata supplied by the sample provider, not from assay-based typing. A de-identified subject ID, COVID-19 status, age in years and sex were almost always included in the sample metadata. The repertoires were made available in a free public database intended to serve as a resource for research on the immune response to SARS-CoV-2. Subjects who had been exposed to COVID-19, were actively infected with it, or had recovered from it provided the deeply sampled blood TCRbeta repertoires that made up the dataset. The material from the prospective study consisted of cDNA or gDNA derived from T cells, B-cell-depleted T cells, or PBMCs. Samples came from the ongoing ImmuneRACE study (first 160 participants) plus 1,254 subjects from 6 global collaborators. The investigation overall reported the following: Clinical and demographic metadata were provided uncurated, with the amount varying by source and participant.

V lost 5 bases and J lost 8 bases; the stretch between them is 12 bases long. From the cysteine through the phenylalanine, the CDR3 covers 13 amino acids. Only the CDR3 portion is preserved as DNA: 39 bases, with reading frame beginning at the first base. The germline V gene supplies CDR1 MDHEN and CDR2 SYDVKM. The collaborating institutions used their own protocols to collect whole blood in K2EDTA tubes. For TCRbeta analysis, collaborators shipped samples as frozen whole blood, isolated PBMCs, or DNA extracted from either of those sample types. As concerns this clone: This clone's antigen is unknown. Base qualities were left out, and no much larger clone turns up one base away.

TCRbeta CDR3 regions were amplified from genomic DNA by means of the immunoSEQ Assay, a bias-controlled multiplex PCR. As for the original processing: The number of nucleated cells in each sample was estimated by amplification of reference gene primers within the assay. Sequence reads were collapsed and filtered to measure the absolute abundance of every unique TCRbeta CDR3 rearrangement. For each sample, productive Simpson clonality was calculated as the square root of Simpson's diversity index over productive rearrangements. TCRdb stores this immuneACCESS table with in-frame sequences only. Part of the clones is absent; in the studies checked, under half of the shortfall reflects unresolved V genes, and no reason is known for the rest. That table gives V, J and clone size, and the DNA gave D and trimming. The sample has just over 95,000 clones on record, 82% of them singletons. The ten largest clones add up to 15% to 20% of the sample.

The sample comprised peripheral blood. The sequence links TRBV28 to TRBJ1-4; TRBD1 is a possible D gene, resting on 6 matching bases. The sequence came from a man older than 75 with acute or convalescent COVID-19. The CDR3 sequence is CASSLRQEEKLFF. The DNA sequence is TGTGCCAGCAGTCTACGACAGGAAGAAAAACTGTTTTTT.